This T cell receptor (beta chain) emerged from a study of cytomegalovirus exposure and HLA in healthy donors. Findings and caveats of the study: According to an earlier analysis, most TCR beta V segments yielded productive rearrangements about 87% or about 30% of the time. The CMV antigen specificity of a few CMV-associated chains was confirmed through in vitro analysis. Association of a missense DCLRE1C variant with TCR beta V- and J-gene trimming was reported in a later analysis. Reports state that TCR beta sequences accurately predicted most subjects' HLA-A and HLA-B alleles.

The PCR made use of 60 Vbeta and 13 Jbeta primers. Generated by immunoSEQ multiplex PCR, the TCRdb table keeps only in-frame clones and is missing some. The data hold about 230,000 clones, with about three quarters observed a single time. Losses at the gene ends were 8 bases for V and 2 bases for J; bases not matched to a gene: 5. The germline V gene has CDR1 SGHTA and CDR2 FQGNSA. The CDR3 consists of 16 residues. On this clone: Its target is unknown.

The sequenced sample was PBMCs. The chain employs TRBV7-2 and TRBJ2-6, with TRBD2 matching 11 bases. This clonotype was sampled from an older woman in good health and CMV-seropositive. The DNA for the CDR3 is TGTGCCAGCCACGGTAGCGGGGGGGCTGGGGCCAACGTCCTGACTTTC. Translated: CASHGSGGAGANVLTF.